Below, 24 T cell receptor beta chains from the same sample are listed, as sequenced in a study of shared clonotypes between healthy human individuals. Libraries were prepared by immunoSEQ multiplex PCR; TCRdb keeps only in-frame clonotypes and omits some of them. Among 500,000 to 700,000 clones listed, about 95% were seen once. Positively selected for CCR7, the CD45RO-negative cells used as naive CD8 cells excluded terminally differentiated effector memory CD45RA+ cells. The sample was naive CD8+ T cells sorted from blood. The receptors stem from a woman in her twenties or thirties in good health.

V gene TRBV15 combines with J gene TRBJ2-1; no definite D call. The CDR3 is made up of 14 amino acids. Germline lookup yields CDR1 LNHNV and CDR2 YYDKDF (reference sequence). The V and J ends lost 3 bases and 4 bases respectively, with 10 bases between them. The CDR3 nucleotides read TGTGCCACCAGCAGCAATAATAAATACAATGAGCAGTTCTTC. Its protein product is CATSSNNKYNEQFF.

This clone was picked up one time. The V call is TRBV19, the J call TRBJ1-1; unclear D gene. In germline, CDR1 is LNHDA, CDR2 SQIVND (reference sequence). V gave up 7 bases and J gave up 4 bases, with 16 bases separating them. CDR3 length: 14 amino acids. The chain's CDR3 is CASTNMVGFTEAFF. The DNA for the CDR3 is TGTGCCAGTACCAACATGGTTGGTTTCACTGAAGCTTTCTTT.

This chain connects TRBV7-8 to TRBJ2-7; TRBD1 matches 8 bases. The CDR3 is made up of 14 amino acids. V lost 5 bases and J lost 5; bases outside the gene matches: 8. The V gene's germline CDR1 is SGHVS and CDR2 FQNEAQ. The CDR3 is CASSRGQVNHEQYF. The CDR3 bases are TGTGCCAGCAGCCGGGGACAGGTTAACCACGAGCAGTACTTC.

The chain couples TRBV7-9 to TRBJ2-7; a possible D gene is TRBD1 (5 bases). Per the germline V gene, CDR1 is SEHNR and CDR2 is FQNEAQ (reference sequence). V lost 6 bases and J lost 4, with 13 bases in between. CDR3 length equals 13 residues. In DNA, the CDR3 is TGTGCCAGCAGTCAACAGGTTTTGTACGAGCAGTACTTC. Its protein product is CASSQQVLYEQYF.

Remarks on this clone: Distinct nucleotide sequences in the sample also encode this CDR3. This chain links TRBV7-9 with TRBJ2-7; D gene ambiguous. Trimming pared 3 bases from V and 6 bases from J, leaving 6 bases between. The CDR3 runs 11 residues. The germline CDR1 and CDR2 sequences are SEHNR and FQNEAQ (reference sequence). CDR3 in amino acids: CASSFSGEQYF. In DNA, the CDR3 is TGTGCCAGCAGCTTCTCGGGCGAGCAGTACTTC.

The chain recombines TRBV4-1 with TRBJ2-7, with a weak D call TRBD1 (7 bases). Trimming removed 4 bases from V and 4 bases from J, with 17 bases in between. Germline V gives CDR1 MGHRA, CDR2 YSYEKL. The CDR3 is 15 amino acids. The CDR3 loop is CASSPSLQGGYEQYF. The CDR3 bases are TGCGCCAGCAGCCCTTCCCTGCAGGGGGGTTACGAGCAGTACTTC.

The chain recombines TRBV29-1 with TRBJ2-3; D ambiguous. The CDR3 extends over 13 amino acids. The germline CDR1 and CDR2 sequences are SQVTM and ANQGSEA. With 0 bases removed from V and 4 bases from J, the gap between germline ends came to 8 bases. The CDR3 reads CSVEDRHSDTQYF. The CDR3 DNA reads TGCAGCGTTGAAGACAGGCACTCAGATACGCAGTATTTT.

Only one count was recorded for this clone. This sequence joins TRBV10-1 and TRBJ2-1, with D perhaps matching TRBD2 (5 bases). Per germline, CDR1 WNHNN and CDR2 SYGVQD (reference sequence). Trimming took 6 bases from V and 10 from J, leaving 22 bases between them. The CDR3 is 15 amino acids. The CDR3 DNA reads as TGCGCCAGCAGCGATACGAGCTCCGGGAATTTAGAGCAGTTCTTC. This codes for CASSDTSSGNLEQFF.

This chain connects TRBV9 to TRBJ2-7; D perhaps matches TRBD2 (5 bases). Germline V gives CDR1 SGDLS, CDR2 YYNGEE. The CDR3 is 14 residues long. The ends were cut back, 0 bases at V and 9 bases at J, with 16 bases in the middle. CDR3 sequence: CASSVASASRGQYF. CDR3 DNA: TGTGCCAGCAGCGTAGCCTCCGCGTCCCGGGGGCAGTACTTC.

The genes are TRBV23-1 and TRBJ2-7; no clear D gene. TRBV23-1 is known as an ORF, though its function is uncertain. V was clipped by 6 bases and J by 3 bases, with 6 bases between them. CDR3 length equals 11 residues. In DNA form, the CDR3 reads TGCGCCAGCAGCCGAAGCTACGAGCAGTACTTC. Protein product: CASSRSYEQYF.

Turning to this clone: This sample also contains other DNA sequences that code for the same CDR3. V usage is TRBV6-1 and J usage is TRBJ2-7; no clear D gene. The V gene lost 1 base and the J gene lost 3 bases, with 7 bases spanning the gap. Germline CDR1 MNHNS, CDR2 SASEGT. This CDR3 spans 13 amino acids. The CDR3 reads CASSEGWGYEQYF. CDR3 DNA sequence: TGTGCCAGCAGTGAAGGGTGGGGCTACGAGCAGTACTTC.

The J gene is TRBJ2-3, the V gene TRBV27; no clear D gene. The CDR3 covers 14 residues. Between the trimmed V and J ends, which lost 10 bases and 2 bases, there was a span of 16 bases. CDR1 and CDR2 (germline): MNHEY, SMNVEV (reference sequence). The CDR3 protein is CANPVSPYTDTQYF. CDR3 DNA sequence: TGTGCCAACCCAGTTTCCCCGTACACAGATACGCAGTATTTT.

V gene TRBV28 combines with J gene TRBJ2-5; 8 bases line up with TRBD2. The closer fit of TRBJ2-7 to the DNA end suggests the J call may be wrong. Per the germline V gene, CDR1 is MDHEN and CDR2 is SYDVKM. This CDR3 spans 15 amino acids. CDR3 loop: CASSEVGGLVIEQYF. DNA for the CDR3: TGTGCCAGCAGTGAAGTCGGGGGACTAGTGATCGAGCAGTACTTC.

This clone occurred once. J is TRBJ2-2 and V is TRBV11-3, with D unresolved. V shed 4 bases and J shed 6 bases, with 6 bases lying between them. CDR1 and CDR2 (germline): SGHNT, YENEEA. The CDR3 extends over 12 amino acids. This CDR3 is CASSSFPGELFF. The CDR3, as DNA: TGTGCCAGCAGCTCCTTCCCCGGGGAGCTGTTTTTT. The entire variable domain, with the rest obtained from reference TRBV11-3 and TRBJ2-2, is as follows: EAGVVQSPRYKIIEKKQPVAFWCNPISGHNTLYWYLQNLGQGPELLIRYENEEAVDDSQLPKDRFSAERLKGVDSTLKIQPAELGDSAVYLCASSSFPGELFFGEGSRLTVL.

The chain has TRBV28 and TRBJ2-5; D is uncertain. The end of the DNA fits TRBJ2-7 better, so the J call may be wrong. CDR1 is MDHEN and CDR2 is SYDVKM in the germline V gene. This CDR3 contains 12 residues. The CDR3 spells CASSLISYEQYF. The CDR3 nucleotides read TGTGCCAGCAGTCTGATCTCCTACGAGCAGTACTTC.

The chain is built from TRBV27 and TRBJ2-5; a possible D gene is TRBD1 (5 bases). With the DNA end fitting TRBJ2-7 better, the J assignment may be wrong. Germline assignment: CDR1 MNHEY and CDR2 SMNVEV (reference sequence). The CDR3 covers 13 residues. The CDR3 DNA is TGTGCCAGCAGTTCGGGCAGGGTGTCCGAGCAGTACTTC. This gives the protein CASSSGRVSEQYF.

This chain links TRBV15 with TRBJ2-7, with 9 bases identical to TRBD2. This CDR3 comprises 17 residues. CDR1 and CDR2 from the germline V gene are LNHNV and YYDKDF (reference sequence). J lost 3 bases, V lost 1 base, and 10 bases had no gene match. The CDR3 DNA sequence: TGTGCCACCAGCAGAGTCTTAATGACTAGCGGACACTACGAGCAGTACTTC. This gives the protein CATSRVLMTSGHYEQYF.

The gene calls are TRBV13 and TRBJ2-7; 10 bases are a match to TRBD2. Per the germline V gene, CDR1 is PRHDT and CDR2 is FYEKMQ (reference sequence). The CDR3 is made up of 15 amino acids. With 4 bases clipped from V and 2 bases from J, the junction kept 5 bases outside the gene matches. The CDR3 protein is CASSSGLAVTYEQYF. CDR3 coding DNA: TGTGCCAGCAGCTCAGGACTAGCGGTCACCTACGAGCAGTACTTC.

This chain connects TRBV9 to TRBJ2-3; 8 nucleotides line up with TRBD1. V dropped 0 bases and J dropped 3; count of bases not matched to a gene: 3. CDR3 size: 15 residues. Germline lookup yields CDR1 SGDLS and CDR2 YYNGEE. The CDR3 DNA reads TGTGCCAGCAGCGTAGGGACAGGGAAGACAGATACGCAGTATTTT. It encodes CASSVGTGKTDTQYF.

The chain is built from TRBV30 and TRBJ2-1, with TRBD2 identical over 7 bases. The CDR3 covers 14 residues. The V gene end was trimmed by 3 bases and the J gene end by 3 bases; junction bases not matched to a gene: 5. From germline, CDR1 is GTSNPN and CDR2 SVGIG (reference sequence). This CDR3 is CAWRPSGIYNEQFF. The CDR3 DNA follows: TGTGCCTGGAGACCGAGCGGGATCTACAATGAGCAGTTCTTC.

V usage is TRBV4-1 and J usage is TRBJ2-7; possible D gene TRBD2, 6 bases. The germline gives CDR1 MGHRA, CDR2 YSYEKL. This CDR3 contains 16 residues. V lost 0 bases to trimming and J lost 0 bases, with 12 bases between them. CDR3 loop: CASSQEDGLSSYEQYF. CDR3 nucleotides: TGCGCCAGCAGCCAAGAGGACGGACTAAGCTCCTACGAGCAGTACTTC.

The V call is TRBV7-9, the J call TRBJ2-7; 7 bases agree with TRBD1. CDR3 length equals 13 residues. Germline V CDR1 and CDR2: SEHNR, FQNEAQ (reference sequence). V gave up 8 bases and J gave up 1 base; unmatched junction bases: 5. The CDR3 sequence is CASEGTASYEQYF. The CDR3 bases are TGTGCCAGCGAAGGGACAGCGTCCTACGAGCAGTACTTC.

The V call is TRBV7-7, the J call TRBJ2-7; D gene ambiguous. Trimming took off 5 bases at V and 0 bases at J, with 11 bases between the two ends. CDR3 length equals 14 residues. Germline CDR1 SSHAT, CDR2 FNYEAQ (reference sequence). CDR3: CASSPALSSYEQYF. The CDR3 DNA follows: TGTGCCAGCAGCCCGGCCTTGAGCTCCTACGAGCAGTACTTC.

This clone was found once. The chain has TRBV7-9 and TRBJ2-1; 12 bases match TRBD2. This CDR3 contains 18 residues. Germline assignment: CDR1 SEHNR and CDR2 FQNEAQ (reference sequence). V lost 5 bases and J lost 1; bases outside the gene matches: 9. In DNA form, the CDR3 reads TGTGCCAGCAGCGTGAGGACTAGCGGGACATCATCCTACAATGAGCAGTTCTTC. Encoded protein: CASSVRTSGTSSYNEQFF.